The next 32 T cell receptor beta chains were all read from a single sample in a study of CD8+ T cells in alopecia areata. This sample's treatment: oral pan-JAK inhibitor, 5-10 mg twice daily. Following RNA extraction, reverse transcription yielded cDNA that acted as the sequencing template. The assay was immunoSEQ multiplex PCR, and TCRdb's table has in-frame clones only and misses some. The top ten clones hold under 7% of a sample with approximately 190,000 clones, 58% of them seen once. The material was CD4+ T cells sorted from blood, obtained at week 24, from a patient treated with tofacitinib. Receptor source: a human donor with alopecia areata.

The V and J genes are TRBV9 and TRBJ1-1; no clear D. Trimming removed 0 bases at V and 0 bases at J, with 12 bases between. This CDR3 region has 16 residues. The germline CDR1 and CDR2 sequences are SGDLS and YYNGEE. CDR3 sequence (DNA): TGTGCCAGCAGCGTAGTTGAAGGGCGTATGAACACTGAAGCTTTCTTT. This gives the protein CASSVVEGRMNTEAFF.

This clone has just a few counts. The V gene is TRBV7-9, the J gene TRBJ1-1; TRBD1 is a possible D gene (5 bases). V lost 5 bases to trimming and J lost 5 bases, with 18 bases between them. The CDR3 length is 15 residues. Germline V gives CDR1 SEHNR, CDR2 FQNEAQ (reference sequence). Here the CDR3 reads CASSPLGVRGTEAFF. DNA of the CDR3: TGTGCCAGCAGCCCTCTAGGGGTTCGGGGGACTGAAGCTTTCTTT.

CDR3 in DNA: TGTGCCAGCAGCCAGGGACTAGCGGGGCGGACTAGCACAGATACGCAGTATTTT. The encoded protein is CASSQGLAGRTSTDTQYF. The rearrangement links TRBV4-2 to TRBJ2-3; 13 bases are a match to TRBD2. CDR1 is LGHNA and CDR2 is YNFKEQ in the germline V gene. The CDR3 has 18 amino acids. V shed 3 bases, J shed 0 bases, and the junction held 6 bases outside the gene matches.

This clone has just a few counts. V usage is TRBV29-1 and J usage is TRBJ1-2; 9 bases line up with TRBD1. Germline CDR1 is SQVTM and CDR2 is ANQGSEA. The CDR3 loop spans 14 amino acids. With 5 bases clipped from V and 7 bases from J, the junction kept 11 bases outside the gene matches. In nucleotides, the CDR3 is TGCAGCGTTTCACAGGGGACAGGGAGCGGTGGCTACACCTTC. It codes for CSVSQGTGSGGYTF. Variable domain in full (rest from reference TRBV29-1 and TRBJ1-2): SAVISQKPSRDICQRGTSLTIQCQVDSQVTMMFWYRQQPGQSLTLIATANQGSEATYESGFVIDKFPISRPNLTFSTLTVSNMSPEDSSIYLCSVSQGTGSGGYTFGSGTRLTVV.

The chain combines TRBV30 with TRBJ2-1, with TRBD2 matching 8 bases. Germline V lookup: CDR1 GTSNPN, CDR2 SVGIG (reference sequence). Losses at the gene ends were 1 base for V and 1 base for J; bases not matched to a gene: 15. The CDR3 length is 19 residues. CDR3 sequence: CAWSGDPGSGSGSYNEQFF. As DNA, the CDR3 is TGTGCCTGGAGTGGGGACCCAGGAAGCGGGAGTGGGTCCTACAATGAGCAGTTCTTC.

V usage is TRBV5-4 and J usage is TRBJ2-5; D is unclear. Trimming removed 0 bases at V and 3 bases at J, with 9 bases between. CDR1 is SGHNT, CDR2 YYREEE, per germline (reference sequence). The CDR3 spans 14 residues. In DNA form, the CDR3 reads TGTGCCAGCAGCTTGGAGGCTAGGAAAGAGACCCAGTACTTC. Its protein is CASSLEARKETQYF.

The rearrangement links TRBV28 to TRBJ1-1; D is possibly TRBD1 (5 bases). CDR1 and CDR2 from the germline V gene are MDHEN and SYDVKM. This CDR3 has 14 residues. Trimming took off 7 bases at V and 1 base at J, with 13 bases between the two ends. CDR3 amino acids: CASITQAANTEAFF. The CDR3, as DNA: TGTGCCAGCATTACACAGGCCGCGAACACTGAAGCTTTCTTT.

This clone has only a few counts. The chain uses TRBV7-9 and TRBJ1-1, with D maybe TRBD1 (6 bases). Trimming took 3 bases from V and 6 from J, leaving 11 bases between them. The CDR3 extends over 13 amino acids. Germline V CDR1 and CDR2: SEHNR, FQNEAQ (reference sequence). DNA for the CDR3: TGTGCCAGCAGCTTGACAGAGGGGGCTGAAGCTTTCTTT. Its protein product is CASSLTEGAEAFF. The variable domain in full, completed from reference TRBV7-9 and TRBJ1-1, reads DTGVSQNPRHKITKRGQNVTFRCDPISEHNRLYWYRQTLGQGPEFLTYFQNEAQLEKSRLLSDRFSAERPKGSFSTLEIQRTEQGDSAMYLCASSLTEGAEAFFGQGTRLTVV.

The rearrangement joins TRBV27 to TRBJ2-5, with no clear D. The germline V gene has CDR1 MNHEY and CDR2 SMNVEV (reference sequence). The V end lost 5 bases, the J end lost 3 bases, and 10 bases lay between the germline ends. CDR3 length: 13 amino acids. The CDR3 sequence: CASSPRTEETQYF. For the CDR3, the DNA is TGTGCCAGCAGTCCCCGGACGGAAGAGACCCAGTACTTC.

This clone appeared a single time. The rearrangement links TRBV30 to TRBJ1-2; D perhaps matches TRBD1 (6 bases). CDR3 size: 12 residues. V lost 1 base and J lost 11, with 14 bases in between. CDR1 and CDR2 (germline): GTSNPN, SVGIG (reference sequence). CDR3 in DNA: TGTGCCTGGAGTGAGAGGACAGACCCTTACACCTTC. This translates into CAWSERTDPYTF.

The rearrangement uses TRBV25-1 and TRBJ2-7; D perhaps matches TRBD1 (6 bases). V lost 2 bases to trimming and J lost 3 bases, with 11 bases between them. Germline assignment: CDR1 MGHDK and CDR2 SYGVNS. CDR3 length: 14 amino acids. The CDR3 DNA reads as TGTGCCAGCAGTGAACCCAACAGGGACTACGAGCAGTACTTC. The encoded protein is CASSEPNRDYEQYF.

The chain links TRBV5-1 to TRBJ1-1, with a tentative D call TRBD1 (5 bases). V shed 5 bases and J shed 0 bases, with 8 bases lying between them. This CDR3 is 13 amino acids long. CDR1 and CDR2 (germline): SGHRS, YFSETQ. In nucleotides, the CDR3 is TGCGCCAGCAGGTTGACAGTGAACACTGAAGCTTTCTTT. This encodes CASRLTVNTEAFF.

This clone came up a few times. The rearrangement links TRBV25-1 to TRBJ2-5; D is perhaps TRBD2 (5 bases). Trimming removed 3 bases from V and 5 bases from J, with 13 bases in between. The CDR3 has 14 residues. CDR1 MGHDK and CDR2 SYGVNS come from the germline V gene. For the CDR3, the DNA is TGTGCCAGCAGTGATCCCACTAGAATGGAGACCCAGTACTTC. Translated: CASSDPTRMETQYF.

The chain combines TRBV7-2 with TRBJ2-3; D may be TRBD2 (6 bases). Trimming stripped 3 bases from V and 4 bases from J, with 11 bases between. Germline V lookup: CDR1 SGHTA, CDR2 FQGNSA. The length of the CDR3 is 14 residues. The CDR3 loop is CASSLTRVSDTQYF. The CDR3 DNA reads TGTGCCAGCAGCTTGACTAGGGTGTCAGATACGCAGTATTTT.

The chain is built from TRBV4-2 and TRBJ2-5, with 9 bases fitting TRBD2. The germline V gene encodes CDR1 LGHNA and CDR2 YNFKEQ. This CDR3 contains 15 residues. J gave up 2 bases and V 8 bases, and 9 bases lay outside the gene matches. The CDR3 region has the DNA TGTGCCAGCTCTCCCAGGACTAGCGTACAAGAGACCCAGTACTTC. As protein: CASSPRTSVQETQYF.

This rearrangement joins TRBV6-5 to TRBJ2-7, with D perhaps TRBD1 (6 bases). V was clipped by 6 bases and J by 3 bases, with 18 bases between them. CDR3 length equals 15 residues. CDR1 MNHEY and CDR2 SVGAGI come from the germline V gene. In nucleotides, the CDR3 is TGTGCCAGCAGGACATCCGGACAGAGTATCTACGAGCAGTACTTC. As protein: CASRTSGQSIYEQYF.

V is TRBV18 and J is TRBJ1-2; D uncertain. CDR1 and CDR2 from the germline V gene are KGHSH and LQKENI. The CDR3 spans 14 residues. Trimming shortened V by 3 bases and J by 0 bases, and 8 bases separated the two germline ends. CDR3 bases: TGTGCCAGCTCACCGGAGGGTACTAACTATGGCTACACCTTC. It is translated as CASSPEGTNYGYTF.

This clone was seen repeatedly, ten times or more. Here the CDR3 reads CASSLGASGLLTYEQYF. In nucleotides, the CDR3 is TGTGCCAGCAGCTTAGGGGCTAGCGGGTTGCTTACCTACGAGCAGTACTTC. This sequence joins TRBV11-2 and TRBJ2-7, with 8 bases identical to TRBD2. V lost 1 base to trimming and J lost 2 bases; unmatched junction nucleotides: 10. In germline, CDR1 is SGHAT, CDR2 FQNNGV. CDR3 length equals 17 residues.

This clone was found a few times. The chain links TRBV29-1 to TRBJ2-7; 11 bases agree with TRBD2. The CDR3 spans 14 residues. CDR1 SQVTM and CDR2 ANQGSEA come from the germline V gene. V trimming: 5 bases; J trimming: 0 bases; junction bases outside the gene matches: 3. The CDR3 DNA is TGCAGCGTTCGCGGGACTAGCGGCTCCTACGAGCAGTACTTC. Encoded protein: CSVRGTSGSYEQYF.

The chain has TRBV14 and TRBJ2-7, with D possibly being TRBD2 (5 bases). The CDR3 sequence is 12 residues long. The germline gives CDR1 SGHDN, CDR2 FVKESK. V gave up 4 bases and J gave up 9 bases, with 13 bases separating them. The CDR3 region has the DNA TGTGCCAGCAGCCTCCGGGGTGGCGCGCAGTACTTC. Encoded protein: CASSLRGGAQYF.

This rearrangement joins TRBV7-9 to TRBJ1-6, with 7 bases matching TRBD1. This CDR3 is 16 amino acids long. From germline, CDR1 is SEHNR and CDR2 FQNEAQ (reference sequence). V was pared by 2 bases and J by 10 bases, with 11 bases of the junction left unmatched. The CDR3 region is CASSLRRETGSSPLHF. In nucleotides, the CDR3 is TGTGCCAGCAGCTTACGGCGCGAGACAGGGTCCTCACCCCTCCACTTT.

This clone was picked up a small number of times. This chain links TRBV7-2 with TRBJ1-1, with D possibly being TRBD1 (6 bases). The CDR3 spans 15 residues. Per the germline V gene, CDR1 is SGHTA and CDR2 is FQGNSA. Trimming cost V 5 bases and J 0 bases, with 13 bases left between them. This chain's CDR3 is CASSPPGTLNTEAFF. The DNA of the CDR3 is TGTGCCAGCAGCCCTCCCGGGACACTGAACACTGAAGCTTTCTTT.

This sequence joins TRBV7-2 and TRBJ2-5; 8 bases are shared with TRBD1. The CDR3 has 16 residues. Trimming at V came to 4 bases and at J to 3 bases, leaving 10 bases not matched to a gene. CDR1 SGHTA and CDR2 FQGNSA come from the germline V gene. The CDR3 sequence is CASSSQPRTGKETQYF. CDR3 nucleotide sequence: TGTGCCAGCAGCTCTCAGCCCCGGACAGGGAAAGAGACCCAGTACTTC.

The gene calls are TRBV30 and TRBJ2-7, with D perhaps TRBD1 (6 bases). The CDR3 covers 13 residues. V shed 3 bases and J shed 2 bases, with 11 bases lying between them. The germline CDR1 and CDR2 sequences are GTSNPN and SVGIG (reference sequence). The CDR3 sequence is CAWRQGGAYEQYF. As DNA, the CDR3 is TGTGCCTGGAGACAAGGGGGTGCCTACGAGCAGTACTTC.

V and J are TRBV5-1 and TRBJ2-3; D is ambiguous. Trimming took off 2 bases at V and 2 bases at J, with 6 bases between the two ends. This CDR3 contains 13 residues. CDR1 is SGHRS, CDR2 YFSETQ, per germline. The CDR3 loop reads CASSFENTDTQYF. The CDR3 bases are TGCGCCAGCAGCTTTGAGAACACAGATACGCAGTATTTT.

This CDR3 is CASSEGTSFGEQYF. The CDR3 region has the DNA TGTGCCAGCAGCGAAGGGACTTCGTTCGGGGAGCAGTACTTC. The chain combines TRBV7-8 with TRBJ2-7; maybe TRBD2 (6 bases). The V end lost 5 bases, the J end lost 7 bases, and 18 bases lay between the germline ends. In germline, CDR1 is SGHVS, CDR2 FQNEAQ. The CDR3 extends over 14 amino acids.

The genes are TRBV10-3 and TRBJ1-2; 8 bases map to TRBD1. V shed 11 bases and J 8 bases; nucleotides not matched to a gene: 13. Germline CDR1 reads ENHRY; CDR2 reads SYGVKD. This CDR3 is 13 amino acids long. As DNA, the CDR3 is TGTGCCTCAGGGCGGACAGGGCGGCGGGGCTACACCTTC. Protein sequence: CASGRTGRRGYTF.

V usage is TRBV5-6 and J usage is TRBJ1-2; 8 nucleotides align to TRBD1. The germline V gene has CDR1 SGHDT and CDR2 YYEEEE. The CDR3 consists of 14 residues. V shed 2 bases and J 3 bases; nucleotides not matched to a gene: 3. The CDR3 region has the DNA TGTGCCAGCAGCTTACCGGGACAGGACTATGGCTACACCTTC. Translated: CASSLPGQDYGYTF.

The chain employs TRBV5-4 and TRBJ2-1; D ambiguous. Trimming took off 2 bases at V and 5 bases at J, with 8 bases between the two ends. The CDR3 runs to 13 residues. Germline-derived CDR1 and CDR2 are SGHNT and YYREEE (reference sequence). The CDR3 sequence is CASSLSVDNEQFF. The CDR3 DNA reads TGTGCCAGCAGCTTATCTGTTGACAATGAGCAGTTCTTC.

The rearrangement joins TRBV7-2 to TRBJ2-1; D gene uncertain. Germline V gene sequence: CDR1 SGHTA, CDR2 FQGNSA. The CDR3 has 16 amino acids. Trimming shortened V by 5 bases and J by 7 bases, and 21 bases separated the two germline ends. The CDR3 sequence: CASSRTSASPRNEQFF. Written as DNA, the CDR3 is TGTGCCAGCAGCAGAACCTCAGCCTCCCCCCGGAATGAGCAGTTCTTC.

The J gene is TRBJ2-5, the V gene TRBV2; no firm D call. CDR1 SNHLY and CDR2 FYNNEI come from the germline V gene. The CDR3 sequence is 13 residues long. Trimming cost V 6 bases and J 3 bases, with 11 bases left between them. The CDR3 reads CASSKYTKETQYF. In DNA form, the CDR3 reads TGTGCCAGCAGCAAATATACAAAAGAGACCCAGTACTTC.

The rearrangement joins TRBV29-1 to TRBJ2-5; 8 bases agree with TRBD2. This CDR3 is built from 15 residues. V gave up 3 bases and J gave up 5 bases; unmatched junction bases: 11. The V gene's germline CDR1 is SQVTM and CDR2 ANQGSEA. The CDR3 sequence is CSVDFAGGASETQYF. CDR3 sequence (DNA): TGCAGCGTTGACTTCGCGGGAGGTGCTTCGGAGACCCAGTACTTC.